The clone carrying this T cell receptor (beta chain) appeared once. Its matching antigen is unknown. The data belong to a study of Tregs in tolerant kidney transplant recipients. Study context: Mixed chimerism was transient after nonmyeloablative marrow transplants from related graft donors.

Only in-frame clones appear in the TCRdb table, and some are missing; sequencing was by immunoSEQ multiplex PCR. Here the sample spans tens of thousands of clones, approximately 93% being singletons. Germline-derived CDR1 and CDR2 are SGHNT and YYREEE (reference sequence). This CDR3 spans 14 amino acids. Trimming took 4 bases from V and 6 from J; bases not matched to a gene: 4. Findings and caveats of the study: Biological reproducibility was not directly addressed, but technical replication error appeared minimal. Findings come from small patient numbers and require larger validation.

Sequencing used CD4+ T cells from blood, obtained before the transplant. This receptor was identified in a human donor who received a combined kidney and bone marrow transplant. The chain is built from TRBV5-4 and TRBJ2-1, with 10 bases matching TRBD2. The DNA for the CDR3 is TGTGCCAGCAGCAGACTAGCGGGCAGCAATGAGCAGTTCTTC. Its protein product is CASSRLAGSNEQFF.